The 19 T cell receptor beta chains given below trace back to one sample, sequenced in a study of T cell changes during pregnancy in multiple sclerosis. The protocol was immunoSEQ multiplex PCR, while the TCRdb copy is restricted to in-frame clones and leaves out a portion. This sample yields 85,000 to 100,000 clones, of which 85% to 95% are seen a single time; about 2.6% belongs to the top ten. The sequenced sample was peripheral blood, obtained in the first trimester of pregnancy. The receptor source for this set is a female donor with multiple sclerosis, enrolled in a pregnancy study.

The chain has TRBV27 and TRBJ2-5, with 8 bases lining up with TRBD1. This CDR3 region has 15 residues. V was pared by 5 bases and J by 6 bases, with 11 bases of the junction left unmatched. The germline gives CDR1 MNHEY, CDR2 SMNVEV (reference sequence). CDR3 bases: TGTGCCAGCAGTCTCCGGACAGGGTTTTCAAAGACCCAGTACTTC. Protein sequence: CASSLRTGFSKTQYF.

The gene calls are TRBV15 and TRBJ2-7; D possibly corresponds to TRBD1 (5 bases). CDR3 length: 14 residues. V lost 0 bases and J 5 bases, leaving 11 bases between the germline ends. The germline gives CDR1 LNHNV, CDR2 YYDKDF (reference sequence). CDR3 nucleotides: TGTGCCACCAGCAGAGATATGTTAGGGGACGAGCAGTACTTC. This gives the protein CATSRDMLGDEQYF. The full variable domain, completed using reference TRBV15 and TRBJ2-7, is DAMVIQNPRYQVTQFGKPVTLSCSQTLNHNVMYWYQQKSSQAPKLLFHYYDKDFNNEADTPDNFQSRRPNTSFCFLDIRSPGLGDTAMYLCATSRDMLGDEQYFGPGTRLTVT.

V is TRBV5-6 and J is TRBJ1-1, with D perhaps TRBD1 (6 bases). The CDR3 is made up of 12 amino acids. The V gene's germline CDR1 is SGHDT and CDR2 YYEEEE. V was cut by 0 bases and J by 10 bases, with 10 bases left in between. The CDR3 sequence: CASSLVGTRAFF. Here the CDR3 DNA reads TGTGCCAGCAGCTTGGTTGGGACAAGAGCTTTCTTT.

The gene calls are TRBV5-1 and TRBJ2-4; 9 nucleotides line up with TRBD2. Germline trimming cut 4 bases from V and 6 bases from J; bases unmatched to any gene: 8. Germline V gives CDR1 SGHRS, CDR2 YFSETQ. This CDR3 has 15 amino acids. CDR3 in amino acids: CASSVAGEGVNIQYF. The CDR3 DNA reads as TGCGCCAGCAGCGTAGCGGGAGAGGGAGTAAACATTCAGTACTTC.

The V and J genes are TRBV2 and TRBJ1-4; D is perhaps TRBD1 (6 bases). This CDR3 is 15 amino acids long. V dropped 2 bases and J dropped 7 bases, with 14 bases sitting between them. Germline V gene lookup returns CDR1 SNHLY and CDR2 FYNNEI. In DNA form, the CDR3 reads TGTGCCAGCAGTGAAATAGGGGGTATGGGTGAAAAACTGTTTTTT. Its translation is CASSEIGGMGEKLFF.

The gene calls are TRBV5-1 and TRBJ2-7; TRBD2 agrees at 10 bases. The CDR3 covers 13 residues. Germline-derived CDR1 and CDR2 are SGHRS and YFSETQ. Trimming cost V 3 bases and J 5 bases; bases outside gene matches: 2. The CDR3 reads CASSSGLADEQYF. In DNA form, the CDR3 reads TGCGCCAGCAGCTCAGGACTAGCGGACGAGCAGTACTTC.

The chain has TRBV14 and TRBJ2-1; 7 positions match TRBD1. CDR1 is SGHDN, CDR2 FVKESK, per germline. J was trimmed by 4 bases and V by 3 bases; bases with no gene match: 0. The CDR3 extends over 13 amino acids. CDR3 amino acids: CASSQGQYNEQFF. The DNA for the CDR3 is TGTGCCAGCAGCCAGGGACAGTACAATGAGCAGTTCTTC.

The chain carries TRBV10-3 and TRBJ1-1, with TRBD1 identical over 7 bases. The CDR3 spans 14 residues. Per germline, CDR1 ENHRY and CDR2 SYGVKD. The ends lost 7 bases at V and 1 base at J; junction bases unmatched: 6. DNA of the CDR3: TGTGCCATCATTTCCGGGACAGCGAACACTGAAGCTTTCTTT. Translated, it gives CAIISGTANTEAFF.

This clone was observed once. This chain connects TRBV7-2 to TRBJ2-5; 10 nucleotides match TRBD1. CDR3 length equals 14 residues. The V gene end was trimmed by 4 bases and the J gene end by 4 bases; junction bases not matched to a gene: 3. Germline V gives CDR1 SGHTA, CDR2 FQGNSA. CDR3 nucleotides: TGTGCCAGCAGCTCGACAGGGGGCTCAGAGACCCAGTACTTC. The encoded protein is CASSSTGGSETQYF.

With regard to this clone: One end of the junction fails to match germline, which may point to a read error. The chain's CDR3 is CASSSSGSSNEQYF. The CDR3 region has the DNA TGTGCCAGCAGTTCAAGCGGGAGCTCCAACGAGCAGTACTTC. The rearrangement joins TRBV6-6 to TRBJ2-7; 8 bases are shared with TRBD2. The germline V gene encodes CDR1 MNHNY and CDR2 SVGAGI (reference sequence). The CDR3 extends over 14 amino acids.

This chain uses TRBV28 with TRBJ2-6, with 10 bases aligning to TRBD1. The germline gives CDR1 MDHEN, CDR2 SYDVKM. Trimming cost V 6 bases and J 2 bases; bases outside gene matches: 25. The CDR3 totals 23 residues. The CDR3 DNA follows: TGTGCCAGCAGACCGACCTCGGGACAGGGGACTTTCCGCCGCTCGACTGGGGCCAACGTCCTGACTTTC. It translates to CASRPTSGQGTFRRSTGANVLTF.

This sequence joins TRBV28 and TRBJ2-7; the D gene is possibly TRBD1 (6 bases). V lost 4 bases and J lost 5, with 21 bases in between. Germline loops: CDR1 MDHEN, CDR2 SYDVKM. The CDR3 is made up of 16 amino acids. The CDR3 region has the DNA TGTGCCAGCAGTTCGCACCCGACAGGAACAAGTCACGAGCAGTACTTC. Its protein is CASSSHPTGTSHEQYF.

The chain employs TRBV7-2 and TRBJ2-7, with 10 nucleotides matching TRBD2. Germline assignment: CDR1 SGHTA and CDR2 FQGNSA. J was trimmed by 5 bases and V by 4 bases; bases with no gene match: 8. The CDR3 contains 15 residues. The DNA for the CDR3 is TGTGCCAGCAGCTCTAGCGGGAGCAGGGTCAACGAGCAGTACTTC. Translating gives CASSSSGSRVNEQYF.

CDR3 nucleotide sequence: TGTGCCAGCAGCTTAGCAAGGGATGGGGGGACTGAAGCTTTCTTT. Protein: CASSLARDGGTEAFF. V usage is TRBV7-6 and J usage is TRBJ1-1; tentative D call: TRBD1 (5 bases). Germline CDR1 reads SGHVS; CDR2 reads FNYEAQ. This CDR3 has 15 amino acids. Trimming shortened V by 0 bases and J by 5 bases, and 13 bases separated the two germline ends. Complete variable domain (other parts from reference TRBV7-6 and TRBJ1-1): GAGVSQSPRYKVTKRGQDVALRCDPISGHVSLYWYRQALGQGPEFLTYFNYEAQQDKSGLPNDRFSAERPEGSISTLTIQRTEQRDSAMYRCASSLARDGGTEAFFGQGTRLTVV.

V is TRBV5-6 and J is TRBJ2-7; the D gene is possibly TRBD2 (6 bases). Trimming took off 0 bases at V and 2 bases at J, with 15 bases between the two ends. CDR1 is SGHDT, CDR2 YYEEEE, per germline. The CDR3 is 16 residues long. The DNA of the CDR3 is TGTGCCAGCAGCTTGGTCCTCGGAGCGGGTCCCTACGAGCAGTACTTC. Translation: CASSLVLGAGPYEQYF.

The chain carries TRBV28 and TRBJ2-7; D possibly corresponds to TRBD2 (5 bases). The V gene lost 1 base and the J gene lost 2 bases, with 12 bases spanning the gap. The CDR3 sequence is 15 residues long. From germline, CDR1 is MDHEN and CDR2 SYDVKM. The CDR3 is CASSLSSSGTYEQYF. The CDR3 DNA sequence: TGTGCCAGCAGTTTATCCTCCTCCGGGACCTACGAGCAGTACTTC.

This CDR3 is CASSQPTLAGVTDTQYF. The CDR3 bases are TGTGCCAGCAGCCAACCGACTCTAGCGGGAGTCACAGATACGCAGTATTTT. V usage is TRBV13 and J usage is TRBJ2-3; 10 bases line up with TRBD2. Per the germline V gene, CDR1 is PRHDT and CDR2 is FYEKMQ (reference sequence). The CDR3 totals 17 residues. V shed 5 bases, J shed 2 bases, and the junction held 10 bases outside the gene matches.

The J gene is TRBJ1-1, the V gene TRBV21-1; the table calls TRBD1, which could not be checked here. TRBV21-1 is a pseudogene locus. CDR3 length: 13 amino acids. The CDR3 region has the DNA TGTGCCAGCATCCTACAGGTGGACACTGAAGCTTTCTTT. It specifies CASILQVDTEAFF.

The chain links TRBV28 to TRBJ1-2, with TRBD1 identical over 8 bases. CDR1 and CDR2 (germline): MDHEN, SYDVKM. The CDR3 spans 17 residues. The ends lost 4 bases at V and 5 bases at J; junction bases unmatched: 15. As DNA, the CDR3 is TGTGCCAGCAGTTCCTATTTCTCCGGGACAGGTGGATATGGCTACACCTTC. It encodes CASSSYFSGTGGYGYTF.